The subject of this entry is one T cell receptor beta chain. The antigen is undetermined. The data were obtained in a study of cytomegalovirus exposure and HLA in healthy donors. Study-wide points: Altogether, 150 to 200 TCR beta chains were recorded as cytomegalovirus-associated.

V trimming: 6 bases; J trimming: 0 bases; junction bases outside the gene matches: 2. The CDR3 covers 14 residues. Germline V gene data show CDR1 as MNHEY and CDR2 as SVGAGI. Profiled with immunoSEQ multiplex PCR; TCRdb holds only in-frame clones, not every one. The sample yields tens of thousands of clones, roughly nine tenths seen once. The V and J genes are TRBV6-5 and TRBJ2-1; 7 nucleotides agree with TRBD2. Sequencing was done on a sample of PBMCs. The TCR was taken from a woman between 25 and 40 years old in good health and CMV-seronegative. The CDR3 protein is CASSRTSSYNEQFF. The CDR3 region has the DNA TGTGCCAGCAGCCGGACTAGCTCCTACAATGAGCAGTTCTTC.